Below are 23 T cell receptor beta chains sequenced from a single sample in a study of CD8+CD57+ T cells in acquired aplastic anemia. TCR beta VDJ and CDR3 profiles were obtained from a genomic DNA template. Each CDR3 protein gets one entry after TCRdb re-called the reads with MiXCR. The sample holds about 130,000 distinct CDR3 sequences, around 50% seen once. Sequencing was done on a sample of sorted CD4+, CD8+, or CD8+CD57+ T cells (not recorded which) from PBMCs. These receptors all come from a human donor in good health, serving as a control.

The chain carries TRBV10-3 and TRBJ2-1; D is perhaps TRBD1 (5 bases). The length of the CDR3 is 11 residues. V was trimmed by 10 bases and J by 7 bases, leaving 11 bases between them. CDR1 is ENHRY and CDR2 is SYGVKD in the germline V gene. The CDR3 sequence: CATQGRNEQFF. In nucleotides, the CDR3 is TGTGCCACCCAGGGCCGGAATGAGCAGTTCTTC.

This clonotype was seen repeatedly, ten times or more. The rearrangement uses TRBV5-6 and TRBJ1-5, with D possibly matching TRBD1 (5 bases). CDR3 length: 12 amino acids. Per germline, CDR1 SGHDT and CDR2 YYEEEE. Trimming pared 0 bases from V and 9 bases from J, leaving 7 bases between. The CDR3 loop reads CASSLAGGPQHF. In DNA, the CDR3 is TGTGCCAGCAGCTTGGCCGGGGGGCCCCAGCATTTT.

This clonotype was recorded at least ten times. This chain joins TRBV20-1 and TRBJ2-1, with D unresolved. The CDR3 is 11 residues long. CDR1 and CDR2 from the germline V gene are DFQATT and SNEGSKA (reference sequence). V lost 6 bases and J 5 bases, leaving 8 bases between the germline ends. The CDR3 spells CSATRDNEQFF. The CDR3 DNA follows: TGCAGTGCAACAAGAGACAATGAGCAGTTCTTC.

This clonotype was found many times. The rearrangement uses TRBV6-2 or TRBV6-3 and TRBJ2-7; the match to TRBD2 covers 13 bases. The V and J ends lost 0 bases and 4 bases, in that order; junction bases with no gene match: 12. From germline, CDR1 is MNHEY and CDR2 SVGEGT. There are 19 residues in the CDR3. The DNA of the CDR3 is TGTGCCAGCAGTTACTCGGGACTAGCGGGACCCGGCGATAGATACGAGCAGTACTTC. Its translation is CASSYSGLAGPGDRYEQYF.

In its sample, this clonotype was seen many times. The J gene is TRBJ2-5, the V gene TRBV12-5; D unresolved. The CDR3 has 13 amino acids. CDR1 and CDR2 (germline): LGHNT, FRNRAP. V was cut by 7 bases and J by 3 bases, with 12 bases left in between. As DNA, the CDR3 is TGTGCTAGTGAAGGGTGGAAAGAAGAGACCCAGTACTTC. Amino acids: CASEGWKEETQYF.

This clonotype was observed once. V usage is TRBV3-1 and J usage is TRBJ2-7, with D maybe TRBD2 (5 bases). CDR1 and CDR2 (germline): LGHDT, YNNKEL (reference sequence). Trimming took off 2 bases at V and 5 bases at J, with 7 bases between the two ends. This CDR3 contains 12 residues. The CDR3 DNA is TGTGCCAGCAGCCAATCTAGCAACGAGCAGTACTTC. It translates to CASSQSSNEQYF.

This clonotype was found many times. V is TRBV3-1 and J is TRBJ2-3, with D unclear. Germline loops: CDR1 LGHDT, CDR2 YNNKEL (reference sequence). This CDR3 has 16 amino acids. The V gene lost 2 bases and the J gene lost 6 bases, with 18 bases spanning the gap. The CDR3 nucleotides read TGTGCCAGCAGCCAACCCAAGTCTTGCTCTGAGGATACGCAGTATTTT. Translation: CASSQPKSCSEDTQYF.

This clonotype was picked up one time. This sequence joins TRBV25-1 and TRBJ2-3; 7 bases map to TRBD1. CDR1 is MGHDK, CDR2 SYGVNS, per germline. V shed 3 bases and J 1 base; nucleotides not matched to a gene: 7. This CDR3 has 16 residues. The CDR3 loop is CASSDRTGRGTDTQYF. The CDR3 DNA follows: TGTGCCAGCAGTGACCGGACAGGAAGGGGCACAGATACGCAGTATTTT.

About this clonotype itself: This may arise from a read error, as a much more abundant clone is one base away. No conserved phenylalanine or tryptophan ends this CDR3, so it is likely a read error. The chain is built from TRBV29-1 and TRBJ2-7; 9 bases are shared with TRBD1. This CDR3 has 12 amino acids. V lost 7 bases and J lost 3; bases outside the gene matches: 4. The germline gives CDR1 SQVTM, CDR2 ANQGSEA. The CDR3: CSGQGEIYEQYS. For the CDR3, the DNA is TGCAGCGGACAGGGGGAAATCTACGAGCAGTACTCC.

The CDR3 loop reads CASRESGGRETQYF. CDR3 nucleotides: TGTGCCAGCAGAGAGAGCGGGGGGCGAGAGACCCAGTACTTC. The genes are TRBV7-2 and TRBJ2-5; 9 bases map to TRBD2. The CDR3 consists of 14 residues. V lost 6 bases to trimming and J lost 4 bases; unmatched junction nucleotides: 6. In germline, CDR1 is SGHTA, CDR2 FQGNSA.

V and J are TRBV5-1 and TRBJ2-3; TRBD1 matches 7 bases. The ends lost 0 bases at V and 0 bases at J; junction bases unmatched: 4. This CDR3 has 16 amino acids. Germline V CDR1 and CDR2: SGHRS, YFSETQ. The CDR3 here is CASSLGYRGSTDTQYF. DNA for the CDR3: TGCGCCAGCAGCTTGGGGTACAGGGGTAGCACAGATACGCAGTATTTT.

This clonotype was seen many times. The rearrangement links TRBV6-6 to TRBJ1-1; D not resolved. V was pared by 3 bases and J by 0 bases, with 8 bases between. Germline CDR1 reads MNHNY; CDR2 reads SVGAGI (reference sequence). This CDR3 is 14 amino acids long. The CDR3 loop is CASSYGRMNTEAFF. CDR3 DNA sequence: TGTGCCAGCAGTTATGGACGGATGAACACTGAAGCTTTCTTT.

The chain combines TRBV2 with TRBJ2-7; D gene ambiguous. With 4 bases removed from V and 6 bases from J, the gap between germline ends came to 19 bases. The CDR3 totals 15 residues. Germline loops: CDR1 SNHLY, CDR2 FYNNEI. The DNA for the CDR3 is TGTGCCAGCAGTGCATCCAGGACCAGCTGGGGCGAGCAGTACTTC. The encoded protein is CASSASRTSWGEQYF.

This rearrangement joins TRBV9 to TRBJ2-1; 10 bases agree with TRBD2. CDR1 is SGDLS and CDR2 is YYNGEE in the germline V gene. This CDR3 has 15 residues. The V gene end was trimmed by 0 bases and the J gene end by 8 bases; junction bases not matched to a gene: 5. The CDR3: CASSVVQAGGDEQFF. The CDR3 nucleotides read TGTGCCAGCAGCGTAGTGCAAGCGGGGGGGGATGAGCAGTTCTTC. Using reference TRBV9 and TRBJ2-1 for the parts outside the CDR3, the full variable domain is DSGVTQTPKHLITATGQRVTLRCSPRSGDLSVYWYQQSLDQGLQFLIQYYNGEERAKGNILERFSAQQFPDLHSELNLSSLELGDSALYFCASSVVQAGGDEQFFGPGTRLTVL.

The chain recombines TRBV14 with TRBJ1-2; D gene unclear. Germline values: CDR1 SGHDN, CDR2 FVKESK. This CDR3 region has 9 residues. Trimming removed 9 bases from V and 6 bases from J, with 5 bases in between. CDR3 in amino acids: CASRNGYTF. In DNA, the CDR3 is TGTGCCAGTAGGAATGGCTACACCTTC.

In this sample, this clonotype turned up many times. The V call is TRBV2, the J call TRBJ2-3, with TRBD1 matching over 7 bases. With V trimmed by 7 bases and J by 2 bases, 6 bases remained unmatched. Germline V gene lookup returns CDR1 SNHLY and CDR2 FYNNEI. The CDR3 consists of 14 residues. The CDR3 region is CASKRGLDTDTQYF. The CDR3 coding sequence is TGTGCCAGCAAAAGGGGGCTTGACACAGATACGCAGTATTTT.

This chain links TRBV10-3 with TRBJ1-1; no reliable D call. The CDR3 is 14 amino acids. Trimming took off 3 bases at V and 0 bases at J, with 8 bases between the two ends. The germline V gene has CDR1 ENHRY and CDR2 SYGVKD. The DNA of the CDR3 is TGTGCCATCAGTGATCTACAGCTGAACACTGAAGCTTTCTTT. Its translation: CAISDLQLNTEAFF.

The CDR3 DNA reads TGTGCCAGCAGCCTTGGGACAGGGGTTAATTACGAGCAGTACTTC. Encoded protein: CASSLGTGVNYEQYF. This rearrangement joins TRBV24-1 to TRBJ2-7, with 10 bases aligning to TRBD1. J lost 4 bases, V lost 11 bases, and 13 bases had no gene match. There are 15 residues in the CDR3. Germline lookup yields CDR1 KGHDR and CDR2 SFDVKD.

V is TRBV20-1 and J is TRBJ1-6; TRBD1 matches at 10 bases. V was pared by 5 bases and J by 8 bases, with 6 bases of the junction left unmatched. The CDR3 extends over 14 amino acids. Germline V lookup: CDR1 DFQATT, CDR2 SNEGSKA (reference sequence). DNA for the CDR3: TGCAGTGCTCGAGGGACAGGGGAGCATTCACCCCTCCACTTT. It encodes CSARGTGEHSPLHF.

At least ten counts were recorded for this clonotype. The chain joins TRBV12-3 or TRBV12-4 to TRBJ2-7, with D perhaps matching TRBD1 (6 bases). This CDR3 has 14 amino acids. Deletions cut 5 bases from V and 2 bases from J, with 13 bases between. The CDR3 reads CASSLQTGPYEQYF. In DNA form, the CDR3 reads TGTGCCAGCAGTCTCCAGACAGGTCCCTACGAGCAGTACTTC.

Of note for this clonotype: The junction differs from germline at one of its ends, possibly a read error. The J gene is TRBJ1-5, the V gene TRBV5-5; TRBD1 matches at 7 bases. The CDR3 contains 15 residues. The germline gives CDR1 SGHKS, CDR2 YYEKEE (reference sequence). CDR3 bases: TGTGCCTGCAGCCGAACAGGGGAGGACAATCAGCCCCAGCATTTT. This translates into CACSRTGEDNQPQHF. Supplemented by reference TRBV5-5 and TRBJ1-5, the full variable domain reads DAGVTQSPTHLIKTRGQQVTLRCSPISGHKSVSWYQQVLGQGPQFIFQYYEKEERGRGNFPDRFSARQFPNYSSELNVNALLLGDSALYLCACSRTGEDNQPQHFGDGTRLSIL.

There are a few counts of this clonotype. The genes are TRBV15 and TRBJ2-5, with TRBD2 as a possible D gene (5 bases). The CDR3 length is 13 residues. Germline V gene data show CDR1 as LNHNV and CDR2 as YYDKDF (reference sequence). V was cut by 0 bases and J by 3 bases, with 5 bases left in between. This CDR3 is CATSREREETQYF. CDR3 coding DNA: TGTGCCACCAGCAGAGAGAGGGAAGAGACCCAGTACTTC.

This clonotype was seen only a few times. The genes are TRBV7-9 and TRBJ1-2; no definite D call. The germline CDR1 and CDR2 sequences are SEHNR and FQNEAQ (reference sequence). Deletions cut 2 bases from V and 4 bases from J, with 5 bases between. There are 12 residues in the CDR3. CDR3 in amino acids: CASSLSFYGYTF. CDR3 in DNA: TGTGCCAGCAGCTTATCCTTCTATGGCTACACCTTC.